This TCR beta chain was sequenced for a study of T cell responses to AZD1222 COVID-19 vaccine. The method was immunoSEQ multiplex PCR; TCRdb's version includes in-frame clones alone and lacks a portion of them. Of around 140,000 clones listed, 75% to 90% are singletons. The CDR3 sequence is 17 residues long. Germline-derived CDR1 and CDR2 are MNHEY and SVGEGT. The V and J ends lost 4 bases and 0 bases, in that order; junction bases with no gene match: 10. The chain is built from TRBV6-2 or TRBV6-3 and TRBJ2-7, with 9 bases aligning to TRBD2. This sequence originates from an adult in good health. The specimen comprised peripheral blood, sampled on day 0 of AZD1222 vaccination. CDR3 residues: CASSSRSGRSSSYEQYF. The CDR3 DNA follows: TGTGCCAGCAGTTCCCGCAGCGGGAGGTCGAGCTCCTACGAGCAGTACTTC.